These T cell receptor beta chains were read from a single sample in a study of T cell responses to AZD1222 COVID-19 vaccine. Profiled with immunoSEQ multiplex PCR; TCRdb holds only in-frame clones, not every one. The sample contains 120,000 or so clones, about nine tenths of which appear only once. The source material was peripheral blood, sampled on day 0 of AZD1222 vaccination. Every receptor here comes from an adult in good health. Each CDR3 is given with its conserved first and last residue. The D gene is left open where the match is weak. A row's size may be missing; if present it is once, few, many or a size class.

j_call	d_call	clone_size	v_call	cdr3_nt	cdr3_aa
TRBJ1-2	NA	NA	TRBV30	TGTGCCTGGGACACTAACTATGGCTACACCTTC	CAWDTNYGYTF
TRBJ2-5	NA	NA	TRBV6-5	TGTGCCAGCAGTTACTTCAGTAGGGGCCTAGAGACCCAGTACTTC	CASSYFSRGLETQYF
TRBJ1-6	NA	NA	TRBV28	TGTGCCAGCAGTTGGGTCTCGTCACCCCTCCACTTT	CASSWVSSPLHF
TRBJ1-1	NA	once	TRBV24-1	TGTGCCACCAGTGCCGCCCCGAGCGCTGAAGCTTTCTTT	CATSAAPSAEAFF
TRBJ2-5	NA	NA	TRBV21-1	TGTGCCAGCAGCAAGGAAGGACAGGGGCAGGACGAGACCCAGTACTTC	CASSKEGQGQDETQYF
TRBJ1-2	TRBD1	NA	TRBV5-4	TGTGCCAGCAGCCCAACGGGACAGAACTATGGCTACACCTTC	CASSPTGQNYGYTF
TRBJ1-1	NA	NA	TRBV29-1	TGCAGCGCGCCCTCCGGACAGATGAACACTGAAGCTTTCTTT	CSAPSGQMNTEAFF
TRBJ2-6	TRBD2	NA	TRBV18	TGTGCCAGCTCACCACGTGGACTAGCGGGAGTCTCTGGGGCCAACGTCCTGACTTTC	CASSPRGLAGVSGANVLTF
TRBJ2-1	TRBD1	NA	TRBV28	TGTGCCAGCAGGAAACGGGACAGTAGCTACAATGAGCAGTTCTTC	CASRKRDSSYNEQFF
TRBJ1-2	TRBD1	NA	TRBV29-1	TGCAGCGTCGCTCACAGGGGAGGGATTGGCTACACCTTC	CSVAHRGGIGYTF
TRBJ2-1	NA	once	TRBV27	TGTGCCAGCAGTAAAGAGTGGGGTAGGGATGAGCAGTTCTTC	CASSKEWGRDEQFF
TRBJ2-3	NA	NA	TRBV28	TGTGCCAGCAGTTTAGAGACAGTTAGCACAGATACGCAGTATTTT	CASSLETVSTDTQYF
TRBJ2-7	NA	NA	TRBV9	TGTGCCAGCAGCGTAGATGGCTACGAGCAGTACTTC	CASSVDGYEQYF
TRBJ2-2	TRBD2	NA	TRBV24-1	TGTGCCACCAGTGACCCCGGACTAGCGGGGACTAACACCGGGGAGCTGTTTTTT	CATSDPGLAGTNTGELFF
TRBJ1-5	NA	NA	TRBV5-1	TGCGCCAGCTCCTGGGATAGCAATCAGCCCCAGCATTTT	CASSWDSNQPQHF
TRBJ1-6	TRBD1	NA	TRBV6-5	TGTGCCAGCAGTTACTTTGAGGGACAGAATTCACCCCTCCACTTT	CASSYFEGQNSPLHF
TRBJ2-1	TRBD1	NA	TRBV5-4	TGTGCCAGCAGCTTGGTCGGGGGCCAGGGGGCGCAAGAGCAGTTCTTC	CASSLVGGQGAQEQFF
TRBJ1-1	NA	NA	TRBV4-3	TGCGCCAGCAGCCAAGGGCTCGAGACAGTCAACACTGAAGCTTTCTTT	CASSQGLETVNTEAFF
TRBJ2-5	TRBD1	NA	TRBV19	TGTGCCAGCAGCCGGACAGGCCAAGAGACCCAGTACTTC	CASSRTGQETQYF
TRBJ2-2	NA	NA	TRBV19	TGTGCCAGTAGTAGTCAGGGGGGTTACACCGGGGAGCTGTTTTTT	CASSSQGGYTGELFF
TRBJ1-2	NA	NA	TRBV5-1	TGCGCCAGCAGCTTGGATCTGGGCGGATCTTATGGCTACACCTTC	CASSLDLGGSYGYTF
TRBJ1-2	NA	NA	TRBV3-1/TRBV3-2	TGTGCCAGCAGCCAAGCTGAGGGGCGCGGGTATGGCTACACCTTC	CASSQAEGRGYGYTF
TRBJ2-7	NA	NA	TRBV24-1	TGTGCCACCAGTGATTTCACCGAGGAGCAGTACTTC	CATSDFTEEQYF
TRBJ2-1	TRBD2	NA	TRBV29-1	TGCAGCGTTGAAGATCTACTTGGCGGGAGGAGCTCCTACAATGAGCAGTTCTTC	CSVEDLLGGRSSYNEQFF
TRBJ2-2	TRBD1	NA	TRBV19	TGTGCCAGTACCCAACTCAGGGGGCTTGCCGGGGAGCTGTTTTTT	CASTQLRGLAGELFF
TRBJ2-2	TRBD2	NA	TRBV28	TGTGCCAGCAGGACTAGCGGGACCGGGGAGCTGTTTTTT	CASRTSGTGELFF
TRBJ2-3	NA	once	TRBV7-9	TGTGCCAGCAGCTTAACAGATACGCAGTATTTT	CASSLTDTQYF
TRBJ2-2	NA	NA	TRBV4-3	TGCGCCAGCAGCCAAGATTGGGCGGGGCAGGGTAGCACCGGGGAGCTGTTTTTT	CASSQDWAGQGSTGELFF
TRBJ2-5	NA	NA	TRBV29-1	TGCAGCGTCCAGGGGACCCAAGAGACCCAGTACTTC	CSVQGTQETQYF
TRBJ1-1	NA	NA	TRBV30	TGTGCCTGGATCGGGTTAGGCACTGAAGCTTTCTTT	CAWIGLGTEAFF
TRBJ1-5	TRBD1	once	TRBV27	TGTGCCAGCAGTCCAAGGACAGGGAGGCAGCCCCAGCATTTT	CASSPRTGRQPQHF
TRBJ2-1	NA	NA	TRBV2	TGTGCCAGCAACCGGAAGGGTCACGGGCCCCCTTCTACCTACAATGAGCAGTTCTTC	CASNRKGHGPPSTYNEQFF
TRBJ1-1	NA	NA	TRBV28	TGTGCCAGCAGTTCCCCACAGTGGCGCACTGAAGCTTTCTTT	CASSSPQWRTEAFF
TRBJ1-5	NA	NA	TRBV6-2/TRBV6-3	TGTGCCAGCAGCCCTCAGGACGAGGGGTCTCGGCCCCAGCATTTT	CASSPQDEGSRPQHF
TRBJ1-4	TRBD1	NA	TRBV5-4	TGTGCCAGCACCGACAGGGAAGGAACTAATGAAAAACTGTTTTTT	CASTDREGTNEKLFF
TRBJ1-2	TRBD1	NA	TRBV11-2	TGTGCCAGCAGCTTAGAACAGGGGGCTAGCTATGGCTACACCTTC	CASSLEQGASYGYTF
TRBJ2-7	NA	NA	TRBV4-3	TGCGCCAGCAGCCAAGGGGCGGGACAACTCATCTACGAGCAGTACTTC	CASSQGAGQLIYEQYF
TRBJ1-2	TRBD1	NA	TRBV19	TGTGCCAGTAGCGGGACAGCTCTTAACTATGGCTACACCTTC	CASSGTALNYGYTF
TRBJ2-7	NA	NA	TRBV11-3	TGTGCCAGCAGTAAATCCCCAGCCTCCTACGAGCAGTACTTC	CASSKSPASYEQYF
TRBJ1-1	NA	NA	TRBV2	TGTGCCAGCAGTGAACTAGGCCTGACTAACACTGAAGCTTTCTTT	CASSELGLTNTEAFF
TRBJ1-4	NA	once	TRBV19	TGTGCCAGTAGTTGGCAGGGAGGTAATGAAAAACTGTTTTTT	CASSWQGGNEKLFF
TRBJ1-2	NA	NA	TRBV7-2	TGTGCCAGCAGCTCAAGGGTGGGGGCGCCGGGCTATGGCTACACCTTC	CASSSRVGAPGYGYTF
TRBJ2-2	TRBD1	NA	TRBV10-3	TGTGCCATCAGTGCAAGTTCGGGACAGGGGAATGCCGGGGAGCTGTTTTTT	CAISASSGQGNAGELFF
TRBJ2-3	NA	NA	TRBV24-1	TGTGCCACCAGTGACGGCCGTATTGGCACAGATACGCAGTATTTT	CATSDGRIGTDTQYF
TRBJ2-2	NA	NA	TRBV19	TGTGCCAGTACGAGCTGGGTGGAATCCGGGGAGCTGTTTTTT	CASTSWVESGELFF
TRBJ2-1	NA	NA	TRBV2	TGTGCCAGCAGTGGCGGCTCCTCCTACAATGAGCAGTTCTTC	CASSGGSSYNEQFF
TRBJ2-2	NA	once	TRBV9	TGTGCCAGCAGCCCCTCCCCCGCCGGGGAGCTGTTTTTT	CASSPSPAGELFF
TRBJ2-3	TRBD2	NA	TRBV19	TGTGCCAGTAGTATAGGACGGACTAGCTTACCTAGCACAGATACGCAGTATTTT	CASSIGRTSLPSTDTQYF
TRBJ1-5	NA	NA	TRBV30	TGTGCCTGGAGTGGAGGGTCCAATCAGCCCCAGCATTTT	CAWSGGSNQPQHF
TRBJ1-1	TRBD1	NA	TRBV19	TGTGCTTGCGCGGGCGGACAGGGGAACACTGAAGCTTTCTTT	CACAGGQGNTEAFF
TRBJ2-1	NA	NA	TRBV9	TGTGCCAGCAGCCCAGGATCATACAATGAGCAGTTCTTC	CASSPGSYNEQFF